This T cell receptor beta chain was recorded in a study of T cell responses to AZD1222 COVID-19 vaccine. Points from the study as a whole: Regions 160-218 and 743-854 dominated among vaccine-associated CD4 TCRs spanning spike. Spike-specific TCR repertoires showed rising breadth and depth after two AZD1222 doses. Females made up more of the donors, who were largely white British, and clonal diversity may have come out too low. Reports say nearly half of spike-specific TCRs go after unmutated variant regions.

This CDR3 region has 16 residues. A single count supports this clone. Its antigen remains unknown. Some clones are missing from TCRdb's copy, which holds only in-frame ones; the method was immunoSEQ multiplex PCR. The table lists tens of thousands of clones, roughly nine tenths of them singletons. The TCR comes from an adult who received the AZD1222 COVID-19 vaccine. Sequenced material: peripheral blood, taken 28 days after the second AZD1222 dose. J is TRBJ1-1 and V is TRBV21-1. TRBV21-1 is deemed a pseudogene. CDR3 coding DNA: TGTGCCAGCAGCGAGGCCGTAGCTACAATTCGCACTGAAGCTTTCTTT. Amino acids: CASSEAVATIRTEAFF.